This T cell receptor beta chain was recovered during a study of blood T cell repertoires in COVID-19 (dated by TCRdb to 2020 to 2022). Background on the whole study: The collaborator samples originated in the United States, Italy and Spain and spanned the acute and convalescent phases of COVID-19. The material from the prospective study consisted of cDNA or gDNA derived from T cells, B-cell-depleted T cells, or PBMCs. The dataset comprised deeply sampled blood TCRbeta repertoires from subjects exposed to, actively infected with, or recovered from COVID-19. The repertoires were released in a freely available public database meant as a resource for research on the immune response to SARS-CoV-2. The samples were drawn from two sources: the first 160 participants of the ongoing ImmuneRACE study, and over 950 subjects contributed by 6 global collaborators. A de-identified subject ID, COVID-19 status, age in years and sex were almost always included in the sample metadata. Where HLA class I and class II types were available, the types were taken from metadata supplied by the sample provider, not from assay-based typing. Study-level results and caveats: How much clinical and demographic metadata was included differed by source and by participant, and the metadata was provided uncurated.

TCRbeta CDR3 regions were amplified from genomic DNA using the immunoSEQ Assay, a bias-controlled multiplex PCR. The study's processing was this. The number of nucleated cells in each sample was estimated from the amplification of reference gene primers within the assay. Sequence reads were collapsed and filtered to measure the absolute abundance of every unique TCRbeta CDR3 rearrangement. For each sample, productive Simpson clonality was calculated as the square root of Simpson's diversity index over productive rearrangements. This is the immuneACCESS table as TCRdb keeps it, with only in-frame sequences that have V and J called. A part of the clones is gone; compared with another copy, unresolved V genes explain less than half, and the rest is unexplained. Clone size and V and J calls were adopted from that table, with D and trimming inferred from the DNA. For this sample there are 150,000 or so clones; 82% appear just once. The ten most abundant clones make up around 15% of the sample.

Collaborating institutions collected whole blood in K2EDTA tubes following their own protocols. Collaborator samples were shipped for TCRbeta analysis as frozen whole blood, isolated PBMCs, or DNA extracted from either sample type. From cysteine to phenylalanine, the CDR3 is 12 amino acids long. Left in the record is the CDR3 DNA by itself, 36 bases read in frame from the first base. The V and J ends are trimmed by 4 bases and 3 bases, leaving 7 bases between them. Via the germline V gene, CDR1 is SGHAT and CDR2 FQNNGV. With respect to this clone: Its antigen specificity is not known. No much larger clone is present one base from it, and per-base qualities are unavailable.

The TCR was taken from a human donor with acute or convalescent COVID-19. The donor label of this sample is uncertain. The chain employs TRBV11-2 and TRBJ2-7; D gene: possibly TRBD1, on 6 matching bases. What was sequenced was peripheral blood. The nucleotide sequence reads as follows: TGTGCCAGCAGCTCGGACAGCTACGAGCAGTACTTC. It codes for CASSSDSYEQYF.